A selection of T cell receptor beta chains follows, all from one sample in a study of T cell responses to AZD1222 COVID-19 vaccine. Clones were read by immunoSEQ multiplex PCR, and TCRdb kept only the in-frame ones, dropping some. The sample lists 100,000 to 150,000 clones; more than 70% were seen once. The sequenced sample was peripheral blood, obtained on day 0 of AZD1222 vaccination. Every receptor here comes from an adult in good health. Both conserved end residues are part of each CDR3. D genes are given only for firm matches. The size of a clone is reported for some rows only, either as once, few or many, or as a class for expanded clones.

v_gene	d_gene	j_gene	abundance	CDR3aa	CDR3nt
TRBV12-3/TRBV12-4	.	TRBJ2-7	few	CASSYREGLEQYF	TGTGCCAGCAGCTACAGGGAGGGGCTCGAGCAGTACTTC
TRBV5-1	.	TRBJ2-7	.	CASSPGGPNEQYF	TGCGCCAGCAGCCCCGGGGGCCCCAACGAGCAGTACTTC
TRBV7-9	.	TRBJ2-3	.	CASSPDGSTDTQYF	TGTGCCAGCAGCCCAGACGGTAGCACAGATACGCAGTATTTT
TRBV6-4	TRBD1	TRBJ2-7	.	CASCSGTGEGEQYF	TGTGCCTCTTGTTCCGGGACAGGTGAAGGCGAGCAGTACTTC
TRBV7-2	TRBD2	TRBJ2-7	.	CASSLSLAGSYEQYF	TGTGCCAGCAGCTTAAGTCTAGCGGGATCCTACGAGCAGTACTTC
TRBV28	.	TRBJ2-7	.	CASSSSDGGLYEQYF	TGTGCCAGCAGTTCCTCGGACGGAGGTCTCTACGAGCAGTACTTC
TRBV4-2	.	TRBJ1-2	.	CASSQDLTNYGYTF	TGTGCCAGCAGCCAAGATTTAACTAACTATGGCTACACCTTC
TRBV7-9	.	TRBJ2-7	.	CASSLDWAGQNSYEQYF	TGTGCCAGCAGCTTAGACTGGGCGGGACAGAACTCCTACGAGCAGTACTTC
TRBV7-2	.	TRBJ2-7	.	CASSKPLMRENEQYF	TGTGCCAGCAGCAAACCCCTAATGAGAGAGAACGAGCAGTACTTC
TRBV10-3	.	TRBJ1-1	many	CAIRAGLLNTEAFF	TGTGCCATACGGGCCGGACTGTTGAACACTGAAGCTTTCTTT
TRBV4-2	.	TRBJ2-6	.	CASSLGGSGANVLTF	TGTGCCAGCAGCCTAGGGGGCTCTGGGGCCAACGTCCTGACTTTC
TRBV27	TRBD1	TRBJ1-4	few	CASTLTGGPNEKLFF	TGTGCCAGCACCCTTACAGGGGGCCCTAATGAAAAACTGTTTTTT
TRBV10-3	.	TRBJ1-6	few	CAISESGTANSPLHF	TGTGCCATCAGTGAGTCGGGGACTGCGAATTCACCCCTCCACTTT
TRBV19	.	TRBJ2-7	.	CASSSPRGTSSGYEQYF	TGTGCCAGTAGTTCTCCCCGGGGGACATCAAGCGGGTACGAGCAGTACTTC
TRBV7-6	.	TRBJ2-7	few	CASSPGLGHEQYF	TGTGCCAGCAGCCCTGGACTTGGGCACGAGCAGTACTTC
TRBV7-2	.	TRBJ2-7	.	CASSLAVGAGFEQYF	TGTGCCAGCAGCTTAGCGGTGGGAGCTGGGTTCGAGCAGTACTTC